This paragraph covers one TCR beta chain sequence. Its antigen is currently unknown. Both 60 Vbeta primers and 13 Jbeta primers went into the PCR. Clones were read by immunoSEQ multiplex PCR, and TCRdb kept only the in-frame ones, dropping some. The sample consists of 100,000 to 150,000 clones, roughly 82% of them appearing once. These data are taken from a study of cytomegalovirus exposure and HLA in healthy donors. Whole-study findings and limits: Upon later analysis, TCR association rates were observed to vary by HLA locus, being highest for DRB1 and lowest for HLA-C. Reports state that TCR beta sequences accurately predicted most subjects' HLA-A and HLA-B alleles. Earlier findings revealed that most TCR beta V segments proved productive either about 90% or about 30% of the time. Roughly even sequencing depth across donors was the assumption behind the presence/absence analyses.

The specimen sequenced was PBMCs. The clonotype comes from a woman aged 60-70 years in good health and CMV-seropositive.

The CDR3 spells CASSPPGEKQETQYF. DNA of the CDR3: TGTGCCAGCAGTCCCCCCGGAGAAAAACAAGAGACCCAGTACTTC. The chain uses TRBV6-5 and TRBJ2-5, with no clear D. V was cut by 5 bases and J by 2 bases, with 15 bases left in between. In germline, CDR1 is MNHEY, CDR2 SVGAGI. This CDR3 has 15 residues.